A selection of T cell receptor beta chains follows, all from one sample in a study of CD8+CD57+ T cells in acquired aplastic anemia. TCRdb fed the reads into MiXCR, producing one record per CDR3 protein. The sample lists more than 100,000 distinct CDR3 sequences, 41% occurring once. The specimen sequenced was sorted CD4+, CD8+, or CD8+CD57+ T cells (not recorded which) from PBMCs. Receptors were obtained from a human donor in good health, serving as a control. CDR3s include the opening cysteine and the closing phenylalanine or tryptophan. The order of the fields is J gene, clone size, D gene, V gene, CDR3 protein, CDR3 DNA. The D gene is left open where the match is weak. Clone size is given for some rows only: seen once, a few or many times, or a class if the clone is expanded.

>TRBJ1-2|many|TRBD1|TRBV5-5
CASSLALGTGPYGYTF
TGTGCCAGCAGCTTGGCCCTCGGGACAGGGCCCTATGGCTACACCTTC
>TRBJ2-5|many|.|TRBV3-1
CASSQAKTQYF
TGTGCCAGCAGCCAAGCGAAGACCCAGTACTTC
>TRBJ2-3|many|.|TRBV10-1
CASSEAGGTDTQYF
TGCGCCAGCAGTGAGGCAGGGGGCACAGATACGCAGTATTTT
>TRBJ1-5|many|TRBD1|TRBV9
CASSAGTGRDQPQHF
TGTGCCAGCAGCGCCGGGACAGGGAGGGATCAGCCCCAGCATTTT
>TRBJ1-2|many|TRBD1|TRBV20-1
CSARTQPGQGIGNYGYTF
TGCAGTGCTAGAACCCAACCGGGACAGGGTATAGGTAACTATGGCTACACCTTC
>TRBJ2-7|many|TRBD1|TRBV5-1
CASRKTGGNEQYF
TGCGCCAGCAGAAAGACAGGGGGAAACGAGCAGTACTTC
>TRBJ1-2|once|.|TRBV19
CASTPAVNYGYTF
TGTGCCAGTACGCCAGCAGTTAACTATGGCTACACCTTC
>TRBJ2-7|.|.|TRBV25-1
CASSASRRGALPYEQYF
TGTGCCAGCAGTGCTAGCCGTCGGGGGGCTCTCCCCTACGAGCAGTACTTC
>TRBJ1-1|.|.|TRBV12-3/TRBV12-4
CASSALHGHTETFF
TGTGCCAGCAGCGCCCTACACGGCCACACTGAAACTTTCTTT
>TRBJ2-3|.|.|TRBV3-1
CASSQGVRHSGTDTQYF
TGTGCCAGCAGCCAGGGAGTGAGGCACAGTGGCACAGATACGCAGTATTTT
>TRBJ2-1|.|TRBD2|TRBV2
CASTFWTSADNEQFF
TGTGCCAGCACCTTCTGGACTAGCGCCGACAATGAGCAGTTCTTC
>TRBJ2-3|many|.|TRBV7-9
CASSLGRVGDTQYF
TGTGCCAGCAGCTTAGGAAGAGTTGGGGATACGCAGTATTTT
>TRBJ2-7|.|TRBD2|TRBV24-1
CATSLFGGAGEQYF
TGTGCCACGTCCCTTTTTGGGGGAGCGGGGGAGCAGTACTTC
>TRBJ1-4|many|.|TRBV7-2
CASSLRITEKLFF
TGTGCCAGCAGCTTGCGAATTACTGAAAAACTGTTTTTT
>TRBJ2-4|.|.|TRBV29-1
CSVGTVLGKNIQYF
TGCAGCGTTGGGACAGTACTAGGCAAAAACATTCAGTACTTT
>TRBJ2-2|few|.|TRBV5-4
CASSLDGDRELFF
TGTGCCAGCAGCTTGGATGGGGACCGGGAGCTGTTTTTT
>TRBJ1-2|.|.|TRBV19
CASQTDSNYGYTF
TGTGCCAGTCAGACGGATAGTAACTATGGCTACACCTTC
>TRBJ2-2|once|.|TRBV18
CASSPGHSFTGELFF
TGTGCCAGCTCACCGGGACATTCCTTTACCGGGGAGCTGTTTTTT
>TRBJ2-1|.|.|TRBV20-1
CSAQRGPEQFF
TGCAGTGCCCAGCGAGGGCCTGAGCAGTTCTTC
>TRBJ2-1|.|.|TRBV10-3
CAISEYEGSNEQFF
TGTGCCATCAGTGAGTACGAGGGAAGCAATGAGCAGTTCTTC
>TRBJ2-7|few|TRBD1|TRBV5-1
CASSQLQGSEQYF
TGCGCCAGCAGCCAATTACAGGGGAGCGAGCAGTACTTC
>TRBJ2-5|.|.|TRBV7-3
CATQAQETQYF
TGTGCCACCCAAGCCCAAGAGACCCAGTACTTC
>TRBJ1-1|.|.|TRBV28
CASSLRMNTEAFF
TGTGCCAGCAGTTTAAGGATGAACACTGAAGCTTTCTTT
>TRBJ2-1|.|TRBD2|TRBV6-1
CASRPGTSGSWYEQFF
TGTGCCAGCAGGCCCGGGACTAGCGGGAGTTGGTATGAGCAGTTCTTC
>TRBJ2-7|many|.|TRBV5-5
CASSLTGILTYEQYF
TGTGCCAGCAGCTTGACAGGGATACTTACCTACGAGCAGTACTTC
>TRBJ2-7|many|.|TRBV9
CASSVGAGDHEQYF
TGTGCCAGCAGCGTAGGGGCAGGGGACCACGAGCAGTACTTC
>TRBJ2-7|.|TRBD2|TRBV29-1
CSAEGLAGGPYEQYF
TGCAGCGCCGAAGGACTAGCGGGAGGGCCGTACGAGCAGTACTTC
>TRBJ2-1|.|TRBD2|TRBV5-6
CASSLLAGGGAAYNEQFF
TGTGCCAGCAGCTTGCTAGCGGGAGGAGGGGCAGCCTACAATGAGCAGTTCTTC
>TRBJ2-5|many|.|TRBV5-1
CASSSRGDLETQYF
TGCGCCAGCAGTTCGAGGGGGGATTTGGAGACCCAGTACTTC
>TRBJ2-7|few|TRBD2|TRBV3-1
CASRRSGGAREQYF
TGTGCCAGCAGACGTAGCGGGGGGGCTCGGGAGCAGTACTTC
>TRBJ1-5|many|.|TRBV12-3/TRBV12-4
CASKTGSRQPQHF
TGTGCCAGCAAAACAGGGTCTCGCCAGCCCCAGCATTTT
>TRBJ1-1|once|TRBD1|TRBV24-1
CATSDAGPGGENTEAFF
TGTGCCACCAGTGATGCGGGACCAGGGGGTGAGAACACTGAAGCTTTCTTT
>TRBJ2-7|once|TRBD2|TRBV20-1
CSASTSGGPYEQYF
TGCAGTGCTTCTACTAGCGGGGGCCCCTACGAGCAGTACTTC
>TRBJ2-7|.|TRBD1|TRBV7-9
CASSPGTGNYEQYF
TGTGCCAGCAGCCCCGGGACAGGGAACTACGAGCAGTACTTC
>TRBJ2-5|.|.|TRBV29-1
CSVEDGGETQYF
TGCAGCGTTGAAGATGGTGGGGAGACCCAGTACTTC
>TRBJ2-7|many|TRBD1|TRBV24-1
CATSDGTQGGYEQYF
TGTGCCACCAGTGATGGTACACAGGGGGGCTACGAGCAGTACTTC
>TRBJ2-1|many|TRBD2|TRBV7-2
CASSLEGLAGHEQFF
TGTGCCAGCAGCTTAGAGGGACTAGCGGGTCATGAGCAGTTCTTC
>TRBJ1-3|many|.|TRBV5-1
CASSLGGIHSGNTIYF
TGCGCCAGCAGCTTGGGAGGGATACACTCTGGAAACACCATATATTTT